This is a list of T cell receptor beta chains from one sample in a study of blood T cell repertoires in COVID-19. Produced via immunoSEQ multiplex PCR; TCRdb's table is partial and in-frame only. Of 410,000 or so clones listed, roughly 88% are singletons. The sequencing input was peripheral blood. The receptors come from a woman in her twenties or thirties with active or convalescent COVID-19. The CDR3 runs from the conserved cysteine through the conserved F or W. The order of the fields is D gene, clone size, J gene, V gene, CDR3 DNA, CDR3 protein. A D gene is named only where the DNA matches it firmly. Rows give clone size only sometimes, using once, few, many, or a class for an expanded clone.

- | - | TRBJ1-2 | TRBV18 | TGTGCCAGCTCACCCGAAGACAGCTATGGCTACACCTTC | CASSPEDSYGYTF
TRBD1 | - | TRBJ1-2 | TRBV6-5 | TGTGCCAGCAGGAGGGACAGGGGGTATGATGGCTACACCTTC | CASRRDRGYDGYTF
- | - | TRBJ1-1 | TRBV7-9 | TGTGCCAGCAGCTTAGTCAGGACATTAGAGGCTTTCTTT | CASSLVRTLEAFF
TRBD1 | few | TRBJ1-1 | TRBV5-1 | TGCGCCAGCCGGTCGGGACAGGGAGTCATGAACACTGAAGCTTTCTTT | CASRSGQGVMNTEAFF
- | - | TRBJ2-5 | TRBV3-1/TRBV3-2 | TGTGCCAGCAGCCGACCAGGGTCCTCAGGGTTCCAAGAGACCCAGTACTTC | CASSRPGSSGFQETQYF
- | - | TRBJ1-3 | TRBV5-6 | TGTGCCAGCAATCGGTACAGAGGAGAAGGGGACACCATATATTTT | CASNRYRGEGDTIYF
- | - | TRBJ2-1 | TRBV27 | TGTGCCAGCAGTAAACGGACTGGAGCCTCCTACAATGAGCAGTTCTTC | CASSKRTGASYNEQFF
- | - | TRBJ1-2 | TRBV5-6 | TGTGCCAGCAGCTTAATTACAGGCCCGGGGGGAAATGGCTACACCTTC | CASSLITGPGGNGYTF
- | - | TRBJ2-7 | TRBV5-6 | TGTGCCAGCAGCTTGAGTTGGAGTGAGCAGTACTTC | CASSLSWSEQYF
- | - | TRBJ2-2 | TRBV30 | TGTGCCTGGAGTGTACGGGTCAGGGACACCGGGGAGCTGTTTTTT | CAWSVRVRDTGELFF
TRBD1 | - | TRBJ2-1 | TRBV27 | TGTGCCAGCAGTCTGGACAGGGGAGAGCAGTTCTTC | CASSLDRGEQFF
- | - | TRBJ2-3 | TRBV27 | TGTGCCAGCAGTTTATTTCCAGGGAGCACAGATACGCAGTATTTT | CASSLFPGSTDTQYF
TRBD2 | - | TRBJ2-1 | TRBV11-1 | TGTGCCTCCAGTCTAGCGGGGGGCAATGAGCAGTTCTTC | CASSLAGGNEQFF
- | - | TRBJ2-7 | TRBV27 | TGTGCCAGCAGTTTCAACAGAGCGGGCTACGAGCAGTACTTC | CASSFNRAGYEQYF
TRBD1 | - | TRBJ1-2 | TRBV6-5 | TGTGCCACCCAGACAGGGGTCGGCTACACCTTC | CATQTGVGYTF
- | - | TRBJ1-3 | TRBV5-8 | TGTGCCAGCATCGGCGCCCGGGGGACGAGAAACACCATATATTTT | CASIGARGTRNTIYF
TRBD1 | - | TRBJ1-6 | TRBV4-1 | TGCGCCAGCAGCCGGTCCCGGGACAGCGATTCACCCCTCCACTTT | CASSRSRDSDSPLHF